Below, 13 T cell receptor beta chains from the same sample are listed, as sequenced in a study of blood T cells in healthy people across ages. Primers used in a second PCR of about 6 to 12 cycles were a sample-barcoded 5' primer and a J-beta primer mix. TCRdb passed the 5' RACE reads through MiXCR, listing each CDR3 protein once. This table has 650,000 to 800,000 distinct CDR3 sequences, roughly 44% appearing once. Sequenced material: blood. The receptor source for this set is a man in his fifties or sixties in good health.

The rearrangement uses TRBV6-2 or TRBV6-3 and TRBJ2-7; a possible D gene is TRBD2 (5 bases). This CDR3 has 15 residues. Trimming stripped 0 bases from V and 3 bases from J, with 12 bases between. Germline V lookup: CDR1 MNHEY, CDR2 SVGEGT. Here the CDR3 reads CASSYSTLAFYEQYF. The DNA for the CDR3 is TGTGCCAGCAGTTACTCGACGCTAGCATTCTACGAGCAGTACTTC.

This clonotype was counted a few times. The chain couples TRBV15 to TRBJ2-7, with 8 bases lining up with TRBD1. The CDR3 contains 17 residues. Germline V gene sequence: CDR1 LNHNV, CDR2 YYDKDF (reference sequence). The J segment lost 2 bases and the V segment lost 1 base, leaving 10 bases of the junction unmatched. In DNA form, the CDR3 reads TGTGCCACCAGCAGAGTGGAGACAGGGGACTCCCCCTACGAGCAGTACTTC. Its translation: CATSRVETGDSPYEQYF.

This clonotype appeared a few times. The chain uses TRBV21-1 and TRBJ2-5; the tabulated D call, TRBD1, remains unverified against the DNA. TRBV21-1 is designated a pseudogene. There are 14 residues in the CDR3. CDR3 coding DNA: TGTGCCAGCTGTCACAGGGGATGGCAAGAGACCCAGTACTTC. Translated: CASCHRGWQETQYF.

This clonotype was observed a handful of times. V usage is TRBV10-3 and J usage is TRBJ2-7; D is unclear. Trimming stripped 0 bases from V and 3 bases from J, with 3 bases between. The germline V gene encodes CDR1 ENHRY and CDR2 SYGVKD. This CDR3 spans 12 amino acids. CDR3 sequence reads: CAISESVYEQYF. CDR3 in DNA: TGTGCCATCAGTGAGTCGGTCTACGAGCAGTACTTC.

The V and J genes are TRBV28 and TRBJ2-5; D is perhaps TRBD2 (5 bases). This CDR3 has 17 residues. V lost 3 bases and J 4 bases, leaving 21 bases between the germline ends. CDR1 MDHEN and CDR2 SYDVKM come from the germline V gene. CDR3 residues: CASSFGFGEKVRETQYF. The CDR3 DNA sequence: TGTGCCAGCAGTTTCGGGTTCGGGGAAAAGGTCCGAGAGACCCAGTACTTC.

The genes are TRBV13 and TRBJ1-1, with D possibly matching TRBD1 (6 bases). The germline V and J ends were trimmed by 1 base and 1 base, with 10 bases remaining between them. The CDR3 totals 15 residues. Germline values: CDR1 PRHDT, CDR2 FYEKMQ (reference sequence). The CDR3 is CASSLEGGENTEAFF. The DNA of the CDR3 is TGTGCCAGCAGCTTAGAGGGGGGGGAGAACACTGAAGCTTTCTTT. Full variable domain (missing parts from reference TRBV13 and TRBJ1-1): AAGVIQSPRHLIKEKRETATLKCYPIPRHDTVYWYQQGPGQDPQFLISFYEKMQSDKGSIPDRFSAQQFSDYHSELNMSSLELGDSALYFCASSLEGGENTEAFFGQGTRLTVV.

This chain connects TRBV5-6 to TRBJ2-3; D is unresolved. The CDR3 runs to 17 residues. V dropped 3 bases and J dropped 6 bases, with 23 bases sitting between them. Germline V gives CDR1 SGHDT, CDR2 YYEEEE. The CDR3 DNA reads TGTGCCAGCAGCTCTCTTTCGACGCGAGGAAGGGTGGATACGCAGTATTTT. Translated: CASSSLSTRGRVDTQYF.

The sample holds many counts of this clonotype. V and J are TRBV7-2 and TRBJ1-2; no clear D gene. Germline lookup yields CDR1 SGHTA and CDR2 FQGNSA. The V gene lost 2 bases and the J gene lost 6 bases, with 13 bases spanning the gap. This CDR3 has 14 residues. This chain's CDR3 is CASSLSEGEHGYTF. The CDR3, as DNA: TGTGCCAGCAGCTTATCGGAGGGAGAGCATGGCTACACCTTC.

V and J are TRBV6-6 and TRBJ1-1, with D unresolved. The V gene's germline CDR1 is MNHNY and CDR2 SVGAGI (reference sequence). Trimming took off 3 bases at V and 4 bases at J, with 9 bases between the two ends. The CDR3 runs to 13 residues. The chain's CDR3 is CASSYAEGTEAFF. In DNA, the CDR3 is TGTGCCAGCAGTTATGCAGAAGGCACTGAAGCTTTCTTT.

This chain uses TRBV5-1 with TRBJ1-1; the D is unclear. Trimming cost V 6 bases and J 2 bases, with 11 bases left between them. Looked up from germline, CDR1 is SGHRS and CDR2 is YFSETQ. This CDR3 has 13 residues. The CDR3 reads CASKADGNTEAFF. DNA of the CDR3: TGCGCCAGCAAGGCGGACGGCAACACTGAAGCTTTCTTT.

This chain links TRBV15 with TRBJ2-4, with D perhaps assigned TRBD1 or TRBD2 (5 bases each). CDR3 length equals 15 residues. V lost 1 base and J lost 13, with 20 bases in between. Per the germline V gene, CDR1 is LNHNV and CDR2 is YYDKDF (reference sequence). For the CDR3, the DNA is TGTGCCACCAGCAGAGTTAGACAAGGCGTGGGGGAGCAGTACTTC. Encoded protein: CATSRVRQGVGEQYF.

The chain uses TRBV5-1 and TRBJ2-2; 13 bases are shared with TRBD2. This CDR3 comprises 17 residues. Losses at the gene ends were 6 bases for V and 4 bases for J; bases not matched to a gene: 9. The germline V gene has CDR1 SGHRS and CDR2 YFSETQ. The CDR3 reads CASMTSGGPRVTGELFF. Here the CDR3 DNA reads TGCGCCAGCATGACTAGCGGGGGGCCCCGCGTCACCGGGGAGCTGTTTTTT.

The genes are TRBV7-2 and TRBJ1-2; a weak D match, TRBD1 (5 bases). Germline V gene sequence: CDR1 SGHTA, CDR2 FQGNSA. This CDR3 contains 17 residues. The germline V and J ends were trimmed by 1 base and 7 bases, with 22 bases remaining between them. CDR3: CASSLVAVSQGTGGYTF. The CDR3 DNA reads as TGTGCCAGCAGCTTAGTAGCCGTTAGTCAGGGTACGGGTGGCTACACCTTC.